This entry concerns a single T cell receptor beta chain. The antigen this receptor binds is unknown. Base qualities are not recorded, but no much larger clone differs from it by a single base. At one collaborating source in Seattle, patients were enrolled during active infection and were followed longitudinally through the course of disease. Collaborating institutions collected whole blood in K2EDTA tubes following their own protocols. Collaborator samples were shipped for TCRbeta analysis as frozen whole blood, isolated PBMCs, or DNA extracted from either sample type. The source of the sample is a study of blood T cell repertoires in COVID-19 (dated by TCRdb to the early 2020s). Background for the entire study: Samples from collaborators originated in the United States, Italy and Spain and spanned both the acute and convalescent phases of COVID-19. Where available, HLA class I and class II types were obtained from metadata supplied by the sample provider rather than from assay-based typing. Nearly every sample came with metadata listing a de-identified subject ID, COVID-19 status, age in years and sex. The material from the prospective study consisted of cDNA or gDNA derived from T cells, B-cell-depleted T cells, or PBMCs. The repertoires were made available in a free public database intended to serve as a resource for research on the immune response to SARS-CoV-2. The samples were drawn from two sources: the first 160 participants of the ongoing ImmuneRACE study, and approximately 1,300 subjects contributed by 6 global collaborators. The dataset comprised deeply sampled blood TCRbeta repertoires from subjects exposed to, actively infected with, or recovered from COVID-19. Overall results and qualifications from the work: The amount of clinical and demographic metadata varied by source and participant and was provided uncurated.

The CDR3 sequence holds 12 residues, the cysteine and phenylalanine included. Only the CDR3 DNA stays, 36 bases, in frame from base 1. CDR1 LNHNV and CDR2 YYDKDF are derived from the germline V gene (reference sequence). Trimming costs V 0 bases and J 9 bases, and their ends lie 8 bases apart. TCRbeta CDR3 regions were amplified from genomic DNA using the immunoSEQ Assay, a bias-controlled multiplex PCR. In the source study's methods: Within the assay, amplification of reference gene primers was used to estimate how many nucleated cells each sample contained. To quantify the absolute abundance of each unique TCRbeta CDR3 rearrangement, sequence reads were collapsed and filtered. For each sample, productive Simpson clonality was calculated as the square root of Simpson's diversity index over productive rearrangements. The table comes from immuneACCESS by way of TCRdb, which keeps in-frame sequences with V and J called. Part of the clones is missing from these tables; in studies checked, under half for an unresolved V gene and the rest for unknown reasons. For V, J and clone size, that table is used; D and trimming come from the DNA. A total of around 60,000 clones appear in this sample, less than 90% of them only once. 16% of the sample comes from the top ten.

The TCR originated in a man in his 60s with COVID-19, enrolled during active disease. The rearranged segments are TRBV15 and TRBJ2-5; TRBD2 could be the D gene, as 5 bases match. Material for sequencing was peripheral blood. CDR3 loop: CATSRDHGAQYF. In nucleotides, the sequence is TGTGCCACCAGCAGAGATCACGGGGCCCAGTACTTC.